Below are 32 T cell receptor beta chains sequenced from a single sample in a study of T cell repertoires in cytomegalovirus infection. TCRdb reprocessed the reads via MiXCR and lists one record per CDR3 protein. The sample gives about 150,000 distinct CDR3 sequences, around 20% of which show up once; 11% is in the top ten. The specimen was PBMCs. The receptors originated from a human donor in good health (CMV status not recorded). Some clones in this sample may be carry-over from other donors' samples.

This chain uses TRBV20-1 with TRBJ1-6; D remains unclear. This CDR3 has 16 amino acids. CDR1 DFQATT and CDR2 SNEGSKA come from the germline V gene (reference sequence). Deletions cut 5 bases from V and 1 base from J, with 15 bases between. CDR3 sequence: CSAPSVGRSYNSPLHF. The CDR3, as DNA: TGCAGTGCTCCGTCAGTGGGAAGGTCCTATAATTCACCCCTCCACTTT.

The genes are TRBV6-1 and TRBJ2-7, with 9 bases fitting TRBD1. Germline trimming cut 4 bases from V and 0 bases from J; bases unmatched to any gene: 4. Germline V gene data show CDR1 as MNHNS and CDR2 as SASEGT. CDR3 size: 15 residues. CDR3 loop: CASSAGQGSSYEQYF. The CDR3 DNA reads TGTGCCAGCAGTGCGGGACAGGGAAGCTCCTACGAGCAGTACTTC.

Only a few counts were recorded for this clonotype. The rearrangement joins TRBV10-2 to TRBJ2-3; D unresolved. CDR3 length equals 14 residues. Germline CDR1 and CDR2: WSHSY and SAAADI. Trimming removed 10 bases from V and 0 bases from J, with 14 bases in between. The DNA for the CDR3 is TGCGCCACAAAGGACCCCTCTAGCACAGATACGCAGTATTTT. Amino acids: CATKDPSSTDTQYF.

This clonotype was detected a few times. The J gene is TRBJ1-1, the V gene TRBV19; D unresolved. CDR1 and CDR2 from the germline V gene are LNHDA and SQIVND (reference sequence). V lost 6 bases to trimming and J lost 3 bases, with 11 bases between them. The CDR3 sequence is 13 residues long. CDR3 region: CASRIGRDTEAFF. The CDR3 DNA sequence: TGTGCCAGTAGGATCGGGCGGGACACTGAAGCTTTCTTT.

This clonotype was detected only a few times. The chain recombines TRBV5-4 with TRBJ1-6; D gene unclear. Germline V gene sequence: CDR1 SGHNT, CDR2 YYREEE (reference sequence). The V end lost 0 bases, the J end lost 12 bases, and 10 bases lay between the germline ends. The CDR3 totals 13 residues. The CDR3 spells CASSLVGDIPLHF. CDR3 DNA sequence: TGTGCCAGCAGCTTGGTCGGCGATATACCCCTCCACTTT.

This chain connects TRBV7-3 to TRBJ1-5; D remains unclear. The length of the CDR3 is 12 residues. Trimming left V 0 bases short and J 4 bases short, with 1 base between. CDR1 and CDR2 from the germline V gene are SGHTA and FQGTGA. CDR3 nucleotide sequence: TGTGCCAGCAGCTTAACTAATCAGCCCCAGCATTTT. Protein product: CASSLTNQPQHF.

This clonotype was counted a single time. The V gene is TRBV6-6, the J gene TRBJ2-7; tentative D call: TRBD2 (6 bases). The CDR3 is made up of 11 amino acids. The ends were cut back, 10 bases at V and 6 bases at J, with 13 bases in the middle. The V gene's germline CDR1 is MNHNY and CDR2 SVGAGI (reference sequence). The CDR3 sequence: CATFLGGEQYF. In nucleotides, the CDR3 is TGTGCCACCTTCCTCGGGGGCGAGCAGTACTTC.

This clonotype was seen ten or more times. The chain couples TRBV7-9 to TRBJ1-1; D perhaps matches TRBD1 (6 bases). The CDR3 sequence is 14 residues long. Per the germline V gene, CDR1 is SEHNR and CDR2 is FQNEAQ (reference sequence). Trimming took off 3 bases at V and 5 bases at J, with 13 bases between the two ends. CDR3 sequence: CASSFQGSPTEAFF. DNA of the CDR3: TGTGCCAGCAGCTTCCAGGGGAGTCCTACTGAAGCTTTCTTT.

The chain joins TRBV20-1 to TRBJ2-1; 7 bases map to TRBD1. Germline V gives CDR1 DFQATT, CDR2 SNEGSKA (reference sequence). The CDR3 sequence is 15 residues long. The ends lost 0 bases at V and 7 bases at J; junction bases unmatched: 9. Here the CDR3 DNA reads TGCAGTGCTAGAGATCCGAGACAGGGTTTTAATGAGCAGTTCTTC. Protein sequence: CSARDPRQGFNEQFF.

This chain uses TRBV5-4 with TRBJ2-2, with a weak D call TRBD2 (6 bases). Germline CDR1 and CDR2: SGHNT and YYREEE (reference sequence). The CDR3 runs to 14 residues. Between the trimmed V and J ends, which lost 6 bases and 1 base, there was a span of 10 bases. The CDR3 reads CASTSGLNTGELFF. The CDR3 bases are TGTGCCAGCACCTCGGGACTGAACACCGGGGAGCTGTTTTTT.

This clonotype has just a few counts. The chain combines TRBV28 with TRBJ1-2; no firm D call. The CDR3 sequence is 13 residues long. Trimming took 1 base from V and 8 from J, leaving 11 bases between them. The V gene's germline CDR1 is MDHEN and CDR2 SYDVKM. The CDR3 region is CASSLSGVVGYTF. The CDR3 nucleotides are TGTGCCAGCAGTTTATCTGGGGTTGTGGGCTACACCTTC.

The chain joins TRBV18 to TRBJ2-3; D is unresolved. The germline V gene has CDR1 KGHSH and CDR2 LQKENI. Trimming pared 4 bases from V and 0 bases from J, leaving 5 bases between. This CDR3 has 13 amino acids. The CDR3 bases are TGTGCCAGCTCACAGACTAGCACAGATACGCAGTATTTT. Translating it yields CASSQTSTDTQYF.

Notes on this clonotype: A much larger clone is a single base away; this may be a read error. The final CDR3 position lacks the conserved phenylalanine or tryptophan, pointing to a likely read error. Because the CDR3's place on the DNA is in doubt, the DNA is left out and the CDR3 is given as listed by TCRdb. The chain has TRBV11-2 and TRBJ2-4; the DNA was not used to check the table's D call, TRBD1. Including both end residues, the CDR3 is 12 amino acids long. Germline values: CDR1 SGHAT, CDR2 FQNNGV. The CDR3 is CASRLGGQGIRV.

This sequence joins TRBV20-1 and TRBJ2-3, with D perhaps TRBD1 (5 bases). There are 17 residues in the CDR3. The V end lost 1 base, the J end lost 3 bases, and 20 bases lay between the germline ends. CDR1 is DFQATT and CDR2 is SNEGSKA in the germline V gene (reference sequence). In DNA, the CDR3 is TGCAGTGCTAGAGCTCCCTTCAGGGAAGGGCATACAGATACGCAGTATTTT. This sequence encodes CSARAPFREGHTDTQYF.

Concerning this clonotype itself: Sequence at one end of the junction differs from germline and may be a read error. This chain joins TRBV28 and TRBJ2-7, with 11 positions matching TRBD2. This CDR3 is built from 14 residues. Germline assignment: CDR1 MDHEN and CDR2 SYDVKM. CDR3 region: CDSSWRTSGHEQYF. CDR3 nucleotides: TGTGACAGCAGTTGGCGGACTAGCGGGCACGAGCAGTACTTC. The whole variable domain, filled in from reference TRBV28 and TRBJ2-7, reads DVKVTQSSRYLVKRTGEKVFLECVQDMDHENMFWYRQDPGLGLRLIYFSYDVKMKEKGDIPEGYSVSREKKERFSLILESASTNQTSMYLCDSSWRTSGHEQYFGPGTRLTVT.

This clonotype was observed a few times. The chain has TRBV27 and TRBJ2-7; 8 bases map to TRBD1. The germline CDR1 and CDR2 sequences are MNHEY and SMNVEV (reference sequence). V was pared by 6 bases and J by 1 base, with 8 bases of the junction left unmatched. The CDR3 runs 15 residues. This CDR3 reads CASRPRTGPSYEQYF. In nucleotides, the CDR3 is TGTGCCAGCAGGCCCAGGACAGGGCCTTCCTACGAGCAGTACTTC.

This clonotype is a singleton in its sample. The chain has TRBV20-1 and TRBJ2-7; no clear D. The CDR3 consists of 15 residues. The V and J ends lost 3 bases and 4 bases respectively, with 19 bases between them. Looked up from germline, CDR1 is DFQATT and CDR2 is SNEGSKA (reference sequence). CDR3 DNA sequence: TGCAGTGCTAGGGACCTACCGGGTCTCTTATACGAGCAGTACTTC. Translated: CSARDLPGLLYEQYF.

The chain recombines TRBV29-1 with TRBJ2-3, with D hard to call. V lost 8 bases to trimming and J lost 2 bases, with 5 bases between them. This CDR3 has 10 residues. Germline V CDR1 and CDR2: SQVTM, ANQGSEA. DNA for the CDR3: TGCAGCTACTCCACAGATACGCAGTATTTT. Translated, it gives CSYSTDTQYF.

A few counts support this clonotype. The chain couples TRBV5-6 to TRBJ1-2; TRBD1 matches at 7 bases. V lost 0 bases and J lost 4; bases outside the gene matches: 6. Germline V CDR1 and CDR2: SGHDT, YYEEEE. This CDR3 is 15 amino acids long. The CDR3 is CASSLGSSGGYGYTF. CDR3 nucleotide sequence: TGTGCCAGCAGCTTGGGTTCGTCAGGGGGCTATGGCTACACCTTC.

This clonotype was recorded a few times. The V gene is TRBV2, the J gene TRBJ2-1; 10 bases line up with TRBD2. The J segment lost 5 bases and the V segment lost 5 bases, leaving 12 bases of the junction unmatched. In germline, CDR1 is SNHLY, CDR2 FYNNEI. The CDR3 length is 17 residues. The CDR3 nucleotides read TGTGCCAGCAGTCGGACCCAGCTAGCGGGGGCGAACAATGAGCAGTTCTTC. Its protein product is CASSRTQLAGANNEQFF.

The rearrangement uses TRBV7-3 and TRBJ2-2, with 12 nucleotides matching TRBD2. The CDR3 sequence is 16 residues long. V lost 5 bases and J lost 3; bases outside the gene matches: 4. CDR1 is SGHTA, CDR2 FQGTGA, per germline. CDR3 protein: CASSLLAGGYTGELFF. The CDR3 DNA is TGTGCCAGCAGCCTACTAGCGGGGGGATACACCGGGGAGCTGTTTTTT.

This clonotype came up a few times. This chain connects TRBV7-9 to TRBJ1-2; D gene ambiguous. Germline V lookup: CDR1 SEHNR, CDR2 FQNEAQ (reference sequence). The germline V and J ends were trimmed by 6 bases and 13 bases, with 15 bases remaining between them. This CDR3 is 11 amino acids long. Here the CDR3 reads CASSLAAECTF. CDR3 bases: TGTGCCAGCAGTCTGGCCGCGGAGTGCACCTTC.

The rearrangement uses TRBV12-3 or TRBV12-4 and TRBJ2-3, with D tentatively TRBD1 (5 bases). The CDR3 extends over 14 amino acids. Deletions cut 7 bases from V and 3 bases from J, with 14 bases between. In nucleotides, the CDR3 is TGTGCCAGCACCCGTTCGTCAGGGACAGATACGCAGTATTTT. This gives the protein CASTRSSGTDTQYF.

This chain joins TRBV28 and TRBJ2-1, with D perhaps given as TRBD1 or TRBD2 (6 bases each). Germline CDR1 and CDR2: MDHEN and SYDVKM. This CDR3 region has 17 residues. Trimming removed 3 bases at V and 5 bases at J, with 20 bases between. The CDR3 DNA follows: TGTGCCAGCAGTTTGTCCTCAGGAGGGGGTTCCCACAATGAGCAGTTCTTC. As protein: CASSLSSGGGSHNEQFF.

This sequence joins TRBV12-5 and TRBJ2-7; D is possibly TRBD2 (5 bases). V dropped 7 bases and J dropped 0 bases, with 10 bases sitting between them. The CDR3 totals 13 residues. Germline assignment: CDR1 LGHNT and CDR2 FRNRAP. CDR3 loop: CASERGSSYEQYF. CDR3 DNA: TGTGCTAGTGAACGGGGTAGCTCCTACGAGCAGTACTTC.

The rearrangement uses TRBV6-5 and TRBJ2-6, with unresolved D. The CDR3 loop spans 16 amino acids. V was cut by 4 bases and J by 0 bases, with 10 bases left in between. In germline, CDR1 is MNHEY, CDR2 SVGAGI. The CDR3 sequence: CASSFPGASGANVLTF. Written as DNA, the CDR3 is TGTGCCAGCAGTTTTCCAGGCGCCTCTGGGGCCAACGTCCTGACTTTC.

This clonotype was counted ten times or more. The chain uses TRBV7-2 and TRBJ2-5; D ambiguous. Trimming pared 4 bases from V and 8 bases from J, leaving 11 bases between. This CDR3 is built from 12 residues. Germline V lookup: CDR1 SGHTA, CDR2 FQGNSA. Here the CDR3 reads CASSSPSTTQYF. The CDR3 nucleotides read TGTGCCAGCAGCTCCCCGAGCACTACCCAGTACTTC.

The sample holds many counts of this clonotype. This chain uses TRBV7-2 with TRBJ1-1; no clear D gene. CDR3 length: 14 amino acids. V was shortened by 5 bases and J by 1 base, with 11 bases between the two germline ends. Germline CDR1 reads SGHTA; CDR2 reads FQGNSA. For the CDR3, the DNA is TGTGCCAGCAGCGTGCAGATGGGGAACACTGAAGCTTTCTTT. Translation gives CASSVQMGNTEAFF.

This clonotype was recorded a few times. The chain is built from TRBV28 and TRBJ1-6, with D perhaps TRBD1 (6 bases). The ends were cut back, 6 bases at V and 5 bases at J, with 20 bases in the middle. The CDR3 runs 17 residues. Germline V gene sequence: CDR1 MDHEN, CDR2 SYDVKM. The CDR3 sequence is CASSSLAPGADNSPLHF. The CDR3 bases are TGTGCCAGCAGCAGCTTAGCCCCAGGGGCCGATAATTCACCCCTCCACTTT.

The CDR3 region is CASSGRVGGYTF. The CDR3 bases are TGTGCCAGCAGCGGTAGAGTTGGTGGCTACACCTTC. The chain combines TRBV6-4 with TRBJ1-2, with unresolved D. From germline, CDR1 is MRHNA and CDR2 SNTAGT. The CDR3 consists of 12 residues. The V gene lost 6 bases and the J gene lost 7 bases, with 12 bases spanning the gap.

The chain employs TRBV20-1 and TRBJ2-3; TRBD1 matches 9 bases. The CDR3 loop spans 15 amino acids. The V and J ends lost 8 bases and 3 bases, in that order; junction bases with no gene match: 12. Germline V CDR1 and CDR2: DFQATT, SNEGSKA (reference sequence). CDR3 residues: CSSYRDRVRTDTQYF. CDR3 coding DNA: TGCAGTTCGTACCGGGACAGGGTCCGGACAGATACGCAGTATTTT.

The chain has TRBV20-1 and TRBJ2-2; TRBD1 matches 10 bases. V lost 5 bases to trimming and J lost 15 bases; unmatched junction nucleotides: 12. The CDR3 contains 13 residues. CDR1 and CDR2 from the germline V gene are DFQATT and SNEGSKA (reference sequence). CDR3 loop: CSAGLATGTGVFF. CDR3 sequence (DNA): TGCAGTGCTGGACTGGCTACCGGGACAGGGGTGTTTTTT.